The present entry profiles one T cell receptor beta chain with its context. Its specificity is not known. These data originate in a study of cytomegalovirus exposure and HLA in healthy donors. Study observations and caveats: A likely sequencing artifact accounted for one observed cluster of highly shared sequence variants. Most TCR sequences were seen very rarely across donors, but some public TCRs occurred in many.

Amplification used 60 Vbeta primers and 13 Jbeta primers. Clones were sequenced by immunoSEQ multiplex PCR, and TCRdb holds only the in-frame ones, with some missing. The table records about 55,000 clones, about 76% of them present only once. The sample taken for sequencing was PBMCs. This TCR came from a female donor in good health and CMV-seronegative.

The CDR3 DNA follows: TGTGCCAGCAGCCAAGAGCGGGACCACATTCCGGGGGAGCTGTTTTTT. Translated: CASSQERDHIPGELFF. The chain joins TRBV4-2 to TRBJ2-2; tentatively, D is TRBD2 (6 bases). Germline values: CDR1 LGHNA, CDR2 YNFKEQ. The CDR3 is 16 residues long. V dropped 0 bases and J dropped 8 bases, with 16 bases sitting between them.